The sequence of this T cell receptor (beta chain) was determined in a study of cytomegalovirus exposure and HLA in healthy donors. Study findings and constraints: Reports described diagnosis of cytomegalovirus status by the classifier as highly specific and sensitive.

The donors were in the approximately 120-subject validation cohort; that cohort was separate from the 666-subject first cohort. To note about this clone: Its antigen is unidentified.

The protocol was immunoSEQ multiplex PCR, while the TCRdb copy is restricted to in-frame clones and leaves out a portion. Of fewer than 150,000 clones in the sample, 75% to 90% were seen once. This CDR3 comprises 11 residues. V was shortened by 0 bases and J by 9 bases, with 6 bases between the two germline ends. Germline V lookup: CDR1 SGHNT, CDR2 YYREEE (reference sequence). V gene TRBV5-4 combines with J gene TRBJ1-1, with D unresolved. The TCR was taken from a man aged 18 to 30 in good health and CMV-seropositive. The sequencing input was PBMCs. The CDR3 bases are TGTGCCAGCAGCTTGGGACTGCAAGCTTTCTTT. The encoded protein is CASSLGLQAFF.